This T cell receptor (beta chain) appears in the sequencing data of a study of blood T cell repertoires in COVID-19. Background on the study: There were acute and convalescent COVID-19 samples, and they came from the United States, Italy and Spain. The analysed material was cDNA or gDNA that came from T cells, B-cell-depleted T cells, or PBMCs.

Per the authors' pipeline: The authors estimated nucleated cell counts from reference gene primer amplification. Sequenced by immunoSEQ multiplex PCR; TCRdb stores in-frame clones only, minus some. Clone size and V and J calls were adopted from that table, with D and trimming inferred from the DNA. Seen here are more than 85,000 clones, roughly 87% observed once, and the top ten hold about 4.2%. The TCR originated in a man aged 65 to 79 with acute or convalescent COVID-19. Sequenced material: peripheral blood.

CDR3 nucleotide sequence: TGCAGCGTTGACAGGGCCTATGGCTACACCTTC. This codes for CSVDRAYGYTF. The V call is TRBV29-1, the J call TRBJ1-2, with TRBD1 as a possible D gene (5 bases). V lost 3 bases, J lost 4 bases, and 6 bases lay in between. This CDR3 region has 11 residues. Germline-derived CDR1 and CDR2 are SQVTM and ANQGSEA.